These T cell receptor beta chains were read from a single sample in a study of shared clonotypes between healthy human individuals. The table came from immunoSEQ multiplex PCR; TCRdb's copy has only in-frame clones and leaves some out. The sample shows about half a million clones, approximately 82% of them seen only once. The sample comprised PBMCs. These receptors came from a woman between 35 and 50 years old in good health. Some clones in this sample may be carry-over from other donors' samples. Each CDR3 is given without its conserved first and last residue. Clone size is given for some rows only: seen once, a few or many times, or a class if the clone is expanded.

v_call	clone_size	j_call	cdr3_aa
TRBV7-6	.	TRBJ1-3	ASSLGVASGNTIY
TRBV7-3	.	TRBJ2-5	ASSFGSQETQY
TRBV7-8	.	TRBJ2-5	ASSPTVNQETQY
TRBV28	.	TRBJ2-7	ASSTRDRDPYEQY
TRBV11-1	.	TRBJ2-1	ASSSKLSSYNEQF
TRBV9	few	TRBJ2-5	ASSVGVVGAVETQY
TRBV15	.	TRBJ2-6	ATSRETGTGANVLT
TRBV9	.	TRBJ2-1	ASSVDGQTSYNEQF
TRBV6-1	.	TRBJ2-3	ASSGQGADTQY
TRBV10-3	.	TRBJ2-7	AIMGTSGTSYEQY
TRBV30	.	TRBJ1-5	AWSFGRYNQPQH
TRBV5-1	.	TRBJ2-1	ASSLDAQGQAEQF
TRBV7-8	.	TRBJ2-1	ASSSPGTSGYGNERF
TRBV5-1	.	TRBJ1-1	ASSSSTGANTEAF
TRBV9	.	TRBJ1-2	ASSVGGDSAYGYT
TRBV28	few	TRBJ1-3	ASSLSGAGNTIY
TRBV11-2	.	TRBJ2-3	ASSLGATKRDTQY
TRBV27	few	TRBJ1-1	ASSPYHRVRNTEAF
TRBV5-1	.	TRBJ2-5	ASSSGLGQETQY